The entry below gives a single TCR beta chain sequence along with its context. This clone was seen only once. Its binding antigen is unknown. One end of the junction is discordant with germline, which a read error may explain. This specimen's treatment or condition label, interpreted: randomized to nivolumab then ipilimumab (arm A) or the reverse (arm B). No trial patient had received prior DNA-damaging chemotherapy. A FACS Aria II flow cytometer was used to sort live CD3+CD8+ cells that were negative for CD19 and CD56 from thawed PBMCs. The samples were obtained from melanoma patients enrolled in CheckMate 064, an open-label, randomized phase II trial testing sequential checkpoint blockade. Peripheral blood mononuclear cells were collected by leukapheresis, purified using Ficoll-Paque, and frozen in human serum containing approximately 9.8% DMSO. Right after sorting, the blood CD3+CD8+ cells were verified to be >95% pure, and DNA extraction followed.

Per the germline V gene, SNHLY is the CDR1 and FYNNEI is the CDR2. The CDR3 measures 12 amino acids from cysteine to phenylalanine. The DNA shown is the 36-base CDR3, in frame from base 1. The data were taken from a study of sequential checkpoint blockade in melanoma (dated by TCRdb to the late 2010s). Study-wide context: Patients were randomized 1:1 to first-line nivolumab followed by ipilimumab (arm A) or ipilimumab followed by nivolumab (arm B). Maintenance nivolumab came after each of the two trial sequences.

The study at large found these results: Larger, independent patient cohorts are needed to validate the response-prediction model that combines TCR metrics and mutation burden.

The immunoSEQ Assay was used to immunosequence TCRbeta CDR3 regions from genomic DNA. Prior to high-throughput sequencing, genomic DNA was amplified by bias-controlled multiplex PCR. The original pipeline was this. To quantify the absolute abundance of each unique TCRbeta CDR3 region, the sequences were collapsed and filtered. Clonality, defined as 1 minus Pielou's evenness, was calculated using only productive rearrangements. A previously published method was used to identify clones whose frequencies were significantly greater in on-treatment samples than in baseline samples. Entries here come from immuneACCESS through TCRdb and include only in-frame sequences with V and J called. Some clones fail to appear in such tables; in the studies checked, an unresolved V gene covers under half of the shortfall, and the cause of the remainder is unknown. V, J and clone size are taken as reported in that table, and D and trimming were inferred from the DNA itself. The sample table holds approximately 9,300 clones, of which 60% to 80% were seen once. The top ten hold 9% to 13% of the sample.

This TCR derives from a human donor with melanoma. The sequence links TRBV2 to TRBJ2-7, with no confident D gene call. The sample here was CD8+ T cells sorted from blood (inferred from file names), taken from a patient given nivolumab and ipilimumab in sequence. CDR3 reads: CASRDPYYEQYF. The sequenced DNA is TGTGCCAGCCGTGACCCGTACTACGAGCAGTACTTC.